This TCR beta chain was profiled in a study of Ad26.COV2.S vaccination and SARS-CoV-2 variants. Study-wide context: Sample donor was a member of the COV1001 Ad26.COV2.S trial arm. Overall study results and limits: Researchers cautioned that TCR breadth and depth analyses may have underestimated total T cell responses.

Germline V CDR1 and CDR2: SGHKS, YYEKEE (reference sequence). V trimming: 2 bases; J trimming: 11 bases; junction bases outside the gene matches: 2. The CDR3 has 12 amino acids. Clones were read by immunoSEQ multiplex PCR, and TCRdb kept only the in-frame ones, dropping some. Among some 300,000 clones listed, around four fifths were seen once. As for treatment: 15 to 20 received Ad26.COV2.S at low or high dose, single or two shots; about five received placebo; per-sample allocation not given. Sampling happened 63 days after the first vaccine or placebo injection. Worth noting for this clone: Its antigen is unidentified.

The receptor was isolated from a person aged 18-65 years who received the Ad26.COV2.S COVID-19 vaccine or a placebo. The chain recombines TRBV5-5 with TRBJ1-1; 11 bases fit TRBD1. The material was peripheral blood, obtained in a trial of Ad26.COV2.S vaccine versus placebo. The CDR3 DNA reads as TGTGCCAGCAGCTTTGGGACAGGGGGGGCTTTCTTT. This sequence encodes CASSFGTGGAFF.